This is a list of T cell receptor beta chains from one sample in a study of CD8+ T cells in alopecia areata. Data came from immunoSEQ multiplex PCR; TCRdb stores just in-frame clones and leaves some out. The data contain about 64,000 clones, roughly two fifths of them seen just once; the ten biggest clones take up roughly 51%. The sequenced sample consisted of NKG2D-low CD8+ T cells sorted from blood. The receptors shown here come from a human donor with alopecia areata. The CDR3 runs from the conserved cysteine through the conserved F or W. For some rows the clone size is stated as once, few or many, or as a class when expanded; others skip it.

size: few; V: TRBV7-2; J: TRBJ1-1; CDR3: CASSLERGDTEAFF
size: few; V: TRBV19; J: TRBJ2-1; CDR3: CASSTGGYNEQFF
size: .; V: TRBV4-3; J: TRBJ2-1; CDR3: CASSQDQILASYNEQFF
size: few; V: TRBV5-5; J: TRBJ2-2; CDR3: CASSSNPGATTGELFF
size: .; V: TRBV28; J: TRBJ2-7; CDR3: CASSLLEGSYEQYF
size: few; V: TRBV30; J: TRBJ1-1; CDR3: CAWSVTKNTEAFF
size: .; V: TRBV13; J: TRBJ2-7; CDR3: CASSFGPYEQYF
size: .; V: TRBV7-9; J: TRBJ1-1; CDR3: CASSLQGLEAFF
size: few; V: TRBV4-1; J: TRBJ2-7; CDR3: CASRDINYEQYF
size: few; V: TRBV28; J: TRBJ2-3; CDR3: CASGLGLAEPSSTDTQYF
size: .; V: TRBV29-1; J: TRBJ2-1; CDR3: CSVDAGVFTNEQFF
size: .; V: TRBV5-6; J: TRBJ1-2; CDR3: CASSHGTSYGYTF
size: few; V: TRBV14; J: TRBJ2-5; CDR3: CASSPYRRETQYF
size: .; V: TRBV23-1; J: TRBJ2-6; CDR3: CASSQKGTGSHSGANVLTF
size: .; V: TRBV19; J: TRBJ2-2; CDR3: CASSTRVVTGELFF
size: .; V: TRBV7-2; J: TRBJ2-7; CDR3: CASSLEASGGSYEQYF
size: .; V: TRBV27; J: TRBJ2-3; CDR3: CASRRQQGAFSTDTQYF
size: few; V: TRBV28; J: TRBJ2-3; CDR3: CASSWSGTDTDTQYF
size: .; V: TRBV11-2; J: TRBJ2-7; CDR3: CASSLGYSSYEQYF
size: few; V: TRBV29-1; J: .; CDR3: CSVGTGTYEQYF
size: few; V: TRBV29-1; J: TRBJ1-4; CDR3: CSVVSWEGKLFF
size: .; V: TRBV25-1; J: TRBJ1-1; CDR3: CASSRGGDTEAFF
size: few; V: TRBV9; J: TRBJ2-7; CDR3: CASSPWPSSEQYF
size: .; V: TRBV9; J: TRBJ2-1; CDR3: CASSEGGGTFLDEQFF
size: .; V: TRBV25-1; J: TRBJ2-5; CDR3: CASSEWAQVETQYF
size: once; V: TRBV27; J: TRBJ1-5; CDR3: CASSSRTVTGQPQHF
size: .; V: TRBV29-1; J: .; CDR3: CSVASGGPYEQYF
size: .; V: TRBV30; J: TRBJ2-7; CDR3: CAATPTGPLYEQYF
size: .; V: TRBV29-1; J: TRBJ1-1; CDR3: CSVEDGAANTEAFF
size: few; V: TRBV13; J: TRBJ2-1; CDR3: CASSFTALAGGPVNNEQFF
size: .; V: TRBV6-5; J: TRBJ2-7; CDR3: CASSWGYEQYF
size: few; V: TRBV29-1; J: TRBJ2-1; CDR3: CSVADNNEQFF
size: .; V: TRBV29-1; J: TRBJ2-1; CDR3: CSAAGTGRNEQFF
size: .; V: TRBV19; J: TRBJ2-6; CDR3: CASSIGVLSGANVLTF
size: .; V: TRBV6-1; J: TRBJ1-1; CDR3: CASSEGYDGSTEAFF
size: .; V: TRBV7-9; J: TRBJ2-1; CDR3: CASSPGGAPEQFF
size: few; V: TRBV29-1; J: TRBJ2-7; CDR3: CSVEAEESPYEQYF
size: .; V: TRBV27; J: TRBJ2-1; CDR3: CASSSRTAPGFF
size: .; V: TRBV29-1; J: TRBJ2-2; CDR3: CSARGVGIATGELFF
size: .; V: TRBV2; J: TRBJ1-2; CDR3: CASRTVYGYTF
size: .; V: TRBV29-1; J: TRBJ1-2; CDR3: CSVHVTGSSHYGYTF